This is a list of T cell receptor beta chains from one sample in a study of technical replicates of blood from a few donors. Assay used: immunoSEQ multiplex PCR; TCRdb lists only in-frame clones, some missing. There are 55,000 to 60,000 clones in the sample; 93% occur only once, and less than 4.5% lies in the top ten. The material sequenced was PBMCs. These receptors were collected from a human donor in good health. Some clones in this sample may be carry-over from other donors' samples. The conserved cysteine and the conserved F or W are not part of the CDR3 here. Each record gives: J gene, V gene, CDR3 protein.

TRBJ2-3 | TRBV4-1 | ASSHRLAETDTQY
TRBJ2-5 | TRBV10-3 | ASNRGAEETQY
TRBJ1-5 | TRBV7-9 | ASSRQGTRYSNQPQH
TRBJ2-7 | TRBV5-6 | ASSFRQGYEQY
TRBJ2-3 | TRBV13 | ASSPRSGGRTDTQY
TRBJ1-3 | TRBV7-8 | ASSPEGGAPGNTIY
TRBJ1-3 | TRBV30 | AWRTGSGNTIY
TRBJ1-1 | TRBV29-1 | SAAVDRGAF
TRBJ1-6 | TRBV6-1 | ASSEVGVSYNSPLH
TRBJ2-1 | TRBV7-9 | ASSLGNGGAFHEQF
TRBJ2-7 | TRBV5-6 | ASSLTSGRGEQY
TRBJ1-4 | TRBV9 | ASTGQGLPSEKLF
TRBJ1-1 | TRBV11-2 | ASSLEWALNTEAF
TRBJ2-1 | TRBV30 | AWSVRTGFNEQF
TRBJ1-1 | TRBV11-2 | ASSPSDRGAEAF
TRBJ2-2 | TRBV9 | ASSAPGLAGGNGELF
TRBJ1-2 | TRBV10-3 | AISDSSNYGYT
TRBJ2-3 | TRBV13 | ASSLFSLADTQY
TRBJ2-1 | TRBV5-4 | ASTYSGLVLGNEQF
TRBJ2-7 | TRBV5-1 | ASSLASGVEQY
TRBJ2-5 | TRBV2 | ASGASEWQETQY
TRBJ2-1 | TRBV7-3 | ASSAPDNEQF
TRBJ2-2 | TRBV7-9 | ASSLGRVNTGELF
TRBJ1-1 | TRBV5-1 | ASRGQGLNTEAF
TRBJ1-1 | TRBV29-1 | SVEGVGTEAF
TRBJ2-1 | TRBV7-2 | ASSFASSGGAYEQF
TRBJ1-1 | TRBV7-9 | ASSLTGNTEAF
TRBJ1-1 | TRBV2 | ASRRMNTEAF
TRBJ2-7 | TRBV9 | ASSAGLSYEQY
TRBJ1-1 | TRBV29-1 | SASGTPNTEAF
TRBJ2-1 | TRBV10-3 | AISEPRGLENEQF
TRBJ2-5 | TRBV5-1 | ASSWTTSGVETQY
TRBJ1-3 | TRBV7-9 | ASSPRQGRNTIY
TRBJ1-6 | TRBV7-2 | ASSPGFSPLH
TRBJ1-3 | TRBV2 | ASSYRGDTIY
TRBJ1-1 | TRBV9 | ASSVEPGKNTEAF
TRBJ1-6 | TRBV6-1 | ASSERGSSPLH
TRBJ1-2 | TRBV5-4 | ASSLGQGGYYGYT
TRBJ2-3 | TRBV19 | ASSDRPGSLDTQY